The clone carrying this T cell receptor beta chain appeared many times. The antigen remains unidentified. These data are taken from a study of molecular identifiers for immune sequencing clone quantification. TCRdb fed the PCR reads into MiXCR, producing one record per CDR3 protein. Of roughly 300,000 distinct CDR3 sequences listed, 24% are singletons. Germline lookup yields CDR1 LGHNA and CDR2 YSLEER. V dropped 1 base and J dropped 1 base, with 5 bases sitting between them. This CDR3 region has 14 residues. Construction of naive CD8 libraries employed about 20,000 to 1,100,000 sorted cells together with 10%, 30% or 50% RNA. Study observations and caveats: Investigators reportedly could detect spiked Jurkat TCR RNA from one cell among over 750,000 naive cells.

Specimen: naive CD8+ T cells from blood, with Jurkat cell RNA spiked in. Subset specified: FACS-sorted CD8+CD4-CCR7+CD45RA+ naive T cells. This sequence was found in a human donor in good health. Some libraries in this study had Jurkat cell RNA spiked in. The chain couples TRBV4-3 to TRBJ1-5; D not resolved. CDR3 bases: TGCGCCAGCAGCCAAGTTCGGAGCAATCAGCCCCAGCATTTT. Protein: CASSQVRSNQPQHF.